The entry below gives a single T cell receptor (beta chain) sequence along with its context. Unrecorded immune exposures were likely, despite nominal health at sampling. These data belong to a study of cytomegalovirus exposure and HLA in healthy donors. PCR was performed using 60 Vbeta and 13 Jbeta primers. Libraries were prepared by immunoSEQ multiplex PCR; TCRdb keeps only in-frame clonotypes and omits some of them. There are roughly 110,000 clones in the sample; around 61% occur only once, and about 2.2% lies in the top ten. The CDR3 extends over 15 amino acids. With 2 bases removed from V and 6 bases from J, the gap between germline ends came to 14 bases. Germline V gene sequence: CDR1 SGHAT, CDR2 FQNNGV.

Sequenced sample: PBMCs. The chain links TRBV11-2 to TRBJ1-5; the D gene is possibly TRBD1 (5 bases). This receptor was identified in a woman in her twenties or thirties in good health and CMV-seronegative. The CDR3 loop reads CASSLRSGSFQPQHF. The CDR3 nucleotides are TGTGCCAGCAGCTTACGGTCAGGGTCGTTTCAGCCCCAGCATTTT.